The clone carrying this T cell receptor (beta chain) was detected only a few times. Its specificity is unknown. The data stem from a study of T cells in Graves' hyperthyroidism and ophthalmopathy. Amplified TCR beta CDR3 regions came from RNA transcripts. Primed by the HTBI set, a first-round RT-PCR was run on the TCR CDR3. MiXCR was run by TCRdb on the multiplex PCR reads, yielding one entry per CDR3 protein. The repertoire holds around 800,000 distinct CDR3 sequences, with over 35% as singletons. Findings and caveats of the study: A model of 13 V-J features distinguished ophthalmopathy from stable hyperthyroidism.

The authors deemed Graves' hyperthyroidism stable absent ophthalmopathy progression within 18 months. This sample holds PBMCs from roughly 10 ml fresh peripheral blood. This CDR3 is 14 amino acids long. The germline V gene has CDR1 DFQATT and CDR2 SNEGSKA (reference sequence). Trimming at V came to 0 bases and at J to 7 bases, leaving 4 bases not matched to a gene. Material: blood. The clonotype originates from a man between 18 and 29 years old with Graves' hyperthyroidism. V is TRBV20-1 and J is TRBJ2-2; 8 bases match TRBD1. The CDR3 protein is CSARERDRRGELFF. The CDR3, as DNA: TGCAGTGCTAGAGAACGGGACAGGCGCGGGGAGCTGTTTTTT.